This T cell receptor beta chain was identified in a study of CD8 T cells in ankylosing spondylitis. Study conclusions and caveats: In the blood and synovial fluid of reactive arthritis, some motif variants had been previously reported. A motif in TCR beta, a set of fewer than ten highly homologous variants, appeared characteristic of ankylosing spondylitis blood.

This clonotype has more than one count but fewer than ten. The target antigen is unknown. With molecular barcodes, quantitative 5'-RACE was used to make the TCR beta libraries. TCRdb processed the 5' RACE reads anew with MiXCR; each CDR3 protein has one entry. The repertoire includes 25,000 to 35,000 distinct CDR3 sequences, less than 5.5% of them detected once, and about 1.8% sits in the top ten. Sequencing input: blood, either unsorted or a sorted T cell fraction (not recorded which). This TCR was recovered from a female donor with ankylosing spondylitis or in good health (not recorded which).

The CDR3 region is CASSTRTSGSYGELFF. CDR3 nucleotides: TGTGCCAGCAGCACTAGGACTAGCGGGAGTTACGGGGAGCTGTTTTTT. V usage is TRBV9 and J usage is TRBJ2-2; 13 bases are shared with TRBD2. V was pared by 4 bases and J by 7 bases, with 7 bases of the junction left unmatched. The germline V gene has CDR1 SGDLS and CDR2 YYNGEE. The CDR3 is 16 residues long.